This T cell receptor (beta chain) was identified in a study of patients and donors after allogeneic stem cell transplantation. This clonotype was found a few times. This CDR3 spans 15 amino acids. Per germline, CDR1 SNHLY and CDR2 FYNNEI. After removal of 4 bases from V and 2 bases from J, the junction contained 5 bases not matched to a gene. TCRdb re-derived calls from the RT-PCR reads in MiXCR, one entry per CDR3 protein. Found here are some 150,000 distinct CDR3 sequences, about a third of them singletons; the top ten hold around 50%. The receptor was derived from a human donor who was either an allogeneic HSCT recipient or a stem cell or donor lymphocyte infusion donor (not recorded which). It is not recorded whose cells these are; they may come from a transplant donor. Sequenced: blood, either unsorted or a sorted T cell fraction (not recorded which). The gene calls are TRBV2 and TRBJ1-5; 7 bases are shared with TRBD1. The CDR3 sequence is CASSGSGTGNQPQHF. The CDR3 DNA reads as TGTGCCAGCAGTGGCTCCGGGACAGGCAATCAGCCCCAGCATTTT.